The following is a T cell receptor (beta chain) sequence with its context. Its antigen remains unknown. This sample stems from a study of T cell responses to AZD1222 COVID-19 vaccine. This CDR3 has 16 residues. Germline values: CDR1 MNHEY, CDR2 SMNVEV (reference sequence). Trimming left V 0 bases short and J 1 base short, with 7 bases between. Study-wide points: At baseline, just 6 or 7 AZD1222 recipients tested seropositive. Reports indicate that nearly half of spike-specific TCRs are directed at unmutated variant regions. An increase in Spike-specific TCR breadth and depth was observed after two AZD1222 doses. Donors were chiefly white British, with a greater number of females, and clonal diversity was perhaps underestimated.

Libraries were prepared by immunoSEQ multiplex PCR; TCRdb keeps only in-frame clonotypes and omits some of them. The sample has 100,000 to 150,000 clones, about nine tenths seen once; the top ten hold less than 9%. This clonotype was obtained from an adult in good health. Sequencing used peripheral blood, obtained on day 0 of AZD1222 vaccination. The chain uses TRBV27 and TRBJ2-6, with TRBD2 as a possible D gene (5 bases). CDR3 residues: CASSLSPGSGANVLTF. The CDR3 region has the DNA TGTGCCAGCAGTTTATCGCCGGGGTCTGGGGCCAACGTCCTGACTTTC.